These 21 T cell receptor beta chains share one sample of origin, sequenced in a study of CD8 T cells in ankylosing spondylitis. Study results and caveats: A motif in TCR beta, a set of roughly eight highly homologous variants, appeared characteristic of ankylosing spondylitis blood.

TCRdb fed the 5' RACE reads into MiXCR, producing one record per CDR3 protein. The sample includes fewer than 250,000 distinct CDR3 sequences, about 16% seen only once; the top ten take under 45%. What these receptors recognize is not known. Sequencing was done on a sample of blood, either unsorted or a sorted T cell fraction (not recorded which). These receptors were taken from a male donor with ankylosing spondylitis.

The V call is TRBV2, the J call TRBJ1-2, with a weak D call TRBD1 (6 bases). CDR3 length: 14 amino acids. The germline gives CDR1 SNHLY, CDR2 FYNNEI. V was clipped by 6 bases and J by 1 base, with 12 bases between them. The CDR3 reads CASSHRDHNYGYTF. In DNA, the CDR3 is TGTGCCAGCAGCCACAGGGACCATAACTATGGCTACACCTTC.

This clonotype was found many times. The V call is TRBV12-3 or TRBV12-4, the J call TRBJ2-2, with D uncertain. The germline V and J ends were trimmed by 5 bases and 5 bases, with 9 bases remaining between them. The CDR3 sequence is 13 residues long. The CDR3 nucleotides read TGTGCCAGCAGTCCCGGGTTTACCGGGGAGCTGTTTTTT. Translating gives CASSPGFTGELFF.

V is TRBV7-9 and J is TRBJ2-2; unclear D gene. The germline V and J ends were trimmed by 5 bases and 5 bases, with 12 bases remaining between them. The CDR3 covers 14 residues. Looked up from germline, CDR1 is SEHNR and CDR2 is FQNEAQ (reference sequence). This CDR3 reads CASSPVVGTGELFF. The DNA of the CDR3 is TGTGCCAGCAGCCCCGTTGTGGGGACCGGGGAGCTGTTTTTT.

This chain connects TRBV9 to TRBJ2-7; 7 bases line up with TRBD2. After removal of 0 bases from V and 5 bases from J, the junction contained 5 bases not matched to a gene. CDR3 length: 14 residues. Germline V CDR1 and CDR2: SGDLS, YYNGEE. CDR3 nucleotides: TGTGCCAGCAGCGTAGTGGCGGGAGCCGACGAGCAGTACTTC. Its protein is CASSVVAGADEQYF.

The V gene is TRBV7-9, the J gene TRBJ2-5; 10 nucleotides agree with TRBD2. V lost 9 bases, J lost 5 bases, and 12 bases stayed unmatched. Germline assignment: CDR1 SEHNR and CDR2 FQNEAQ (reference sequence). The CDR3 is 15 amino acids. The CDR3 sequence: CASRTPLAGEETQYF. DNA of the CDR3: TGTGCCAGTCGAACCCCCCTAGCGGGGGAGGAGACCCAGTACTTC. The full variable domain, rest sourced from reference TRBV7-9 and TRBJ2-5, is DTGVSQNPRHKITKRGQNVTFRCDPISEHNRLYWYRQTLGQGPEFLTYFQNEAQLEKSRLLSDRFSAERPKGSFSTLEIQRTEQGDSAMYLCASRTPLAGEETQYFGPGTRLLVL.

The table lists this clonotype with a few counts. The CDR3: CASSLFGQGSEQYF. CDR3 nucleotides: TGTGCCAGCAGTTTATTTGGACAGGGGTCTGAGCAGTACTTC. This sequence joins TRBV27 and TRBJ2-7; TRBD1 matches at 9 bases. The CDR3 loop spans 14 amino acids. V dropped 1 base and J dropped 7; count of bases not matched to a gene: 5. In germline, CDR1 is MNHEY, CDR2 SMNVEV (reference sequence).

The CDR3 is CASSLYPTTSGSSYNEQFF. Here the CDR3 DNA reads TGTGCCAGCAGCTTATATCCCACTACTAGCGGGAGCTCCTACAATGAGCAGTTCTTC. This sequence joins TRBV11-1 and TRBJ2-1; 11 positions match TRBD2. Germline assignment: CDR1 SGHAT and CDR2 FQDESV (reference sequence). The CDR3 consists of 19 residues. The V gene end was trimmed by 2 bases and the J gene end by 0 bases; junction bases not matched to a gene: 9.

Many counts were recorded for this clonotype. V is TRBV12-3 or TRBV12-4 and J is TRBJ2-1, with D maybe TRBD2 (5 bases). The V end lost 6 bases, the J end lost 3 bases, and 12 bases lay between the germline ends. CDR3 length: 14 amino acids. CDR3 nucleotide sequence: TGTGCCAGCAGGGTGGACTCTAACTACAATGAGCAGTTCTTC. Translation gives CASRVDSNYNEQFF.

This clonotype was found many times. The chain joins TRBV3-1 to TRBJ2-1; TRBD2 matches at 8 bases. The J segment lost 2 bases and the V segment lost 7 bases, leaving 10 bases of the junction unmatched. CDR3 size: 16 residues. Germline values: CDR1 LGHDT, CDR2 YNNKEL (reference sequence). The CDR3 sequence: CASTQTGTRAYNEQFF. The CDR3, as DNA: TGTGCCAGCACCCAGACCGGGACTAGAGCCTACAATGAGCAGTTCTTC.

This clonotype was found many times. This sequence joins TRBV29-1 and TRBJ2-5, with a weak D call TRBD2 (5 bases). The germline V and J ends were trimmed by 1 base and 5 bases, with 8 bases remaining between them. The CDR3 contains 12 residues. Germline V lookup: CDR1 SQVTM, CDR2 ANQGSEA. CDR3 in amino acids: CSVEVTGETQYF. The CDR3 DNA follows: TGCAGCGTTGAAGTCACGGGGGAGACCCAGTACTTC. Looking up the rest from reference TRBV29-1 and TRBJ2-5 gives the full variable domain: SAVISQKPSRDICQRGTSLTIQCQVDSQVTMMFWYRQQPGQSLTLIATANQGSEATYESGFVIDKFPISRPNLTFSTLTVSNMSPEDSSIYLCSVEVTGETQYFGPGTRLLVL.

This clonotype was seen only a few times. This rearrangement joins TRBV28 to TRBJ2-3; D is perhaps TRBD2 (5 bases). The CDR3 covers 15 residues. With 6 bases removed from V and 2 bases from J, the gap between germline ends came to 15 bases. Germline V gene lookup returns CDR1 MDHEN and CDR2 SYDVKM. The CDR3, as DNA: TGTGCCAGCAGAGAAGAGGAGGCCGTCACAGATACGCAGTATTTT. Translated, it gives CASREEEAVTDTQYF.

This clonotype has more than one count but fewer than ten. DNA of the CDR3: TGCGCCAGCAGCCAAGAGGGGGCGGGAGGAGATACGCAGTATTTT. Its protein is CASSQEGAGGDTQYF. The chain has TRBV4-3 and TRBJ2-3, with 8 positions matching TRBD2. Unmatched junction bases numbered 4, after V lost 0 bases and J lost 5 bases. There are 15 residues in the CDR3. The germline V gene encodes CDR1 LGHNA and CDR2 YSLEER.

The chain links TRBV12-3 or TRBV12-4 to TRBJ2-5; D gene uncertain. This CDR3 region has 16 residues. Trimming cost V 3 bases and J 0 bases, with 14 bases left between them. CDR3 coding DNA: TGTGCCAGCAGTTTGTTGCCCGGCAGGCACCAAGAGACCCAGTACTTC. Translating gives CASSLLPGRHQETQYF.

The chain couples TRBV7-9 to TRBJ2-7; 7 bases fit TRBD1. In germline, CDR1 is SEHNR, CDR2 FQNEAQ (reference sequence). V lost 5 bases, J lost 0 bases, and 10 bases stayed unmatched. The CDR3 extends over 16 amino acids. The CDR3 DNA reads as TGTGCCAGCAGCCTCACAGGGGACCCTTACTCCTACGAGCAGTACTTC. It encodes CASSLTGDPYSYEQYF.

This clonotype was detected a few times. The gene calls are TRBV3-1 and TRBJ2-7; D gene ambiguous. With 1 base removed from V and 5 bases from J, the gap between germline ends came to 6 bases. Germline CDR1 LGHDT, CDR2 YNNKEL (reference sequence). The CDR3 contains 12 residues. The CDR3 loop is CASSQAPHEQYF. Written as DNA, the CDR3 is TGTGCCAGCAGCCAAGCCCCTCACGAGCAGTACTTC.

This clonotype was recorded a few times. The chain's CDR3 is CSGTGTSTDTQYF. The CDR3 coding sequence is TGCAGTGGGACCGGGACTAGCACAGATACGCAGTATTTT. This chain connects TRBV20-1 to TRBJ2-3; D is perhaps TRBD2 (6 bases). The CDR3 has 13 amino acids. CDR1 and CDR2 from the germline V gene are DFQATT and SNEGSKA (reference sequence). V lost 7 bases and J lost 0, with 11 bases in between.

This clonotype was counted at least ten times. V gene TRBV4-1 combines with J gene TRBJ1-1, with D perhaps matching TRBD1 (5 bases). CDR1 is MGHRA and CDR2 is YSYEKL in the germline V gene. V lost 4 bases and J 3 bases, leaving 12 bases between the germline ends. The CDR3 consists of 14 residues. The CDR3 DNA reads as TGCGCCAGCAGCCCAAGGGACGGCCACACTGAAGCTTTCTTT. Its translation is CASSPRDGHTEAFF.

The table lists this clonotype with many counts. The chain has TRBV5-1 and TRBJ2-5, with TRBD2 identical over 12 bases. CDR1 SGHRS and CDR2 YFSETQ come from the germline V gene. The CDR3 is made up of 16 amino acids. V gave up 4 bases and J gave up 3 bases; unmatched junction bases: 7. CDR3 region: CASSPTLAGGEETQYF. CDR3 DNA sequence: TGCGCCAGCAGCCCCACACTAGCGGGGGGTGAAGAGACCCAGTACTTC.

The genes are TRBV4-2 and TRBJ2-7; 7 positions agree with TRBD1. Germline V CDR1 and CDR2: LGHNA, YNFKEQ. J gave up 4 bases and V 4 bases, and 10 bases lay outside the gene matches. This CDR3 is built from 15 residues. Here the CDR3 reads CASSPETGIDYEQYF. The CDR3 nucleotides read TGTGCCAGCAGCCCGGAGACAGGGATAGATTACGAGCAGTACTTC.

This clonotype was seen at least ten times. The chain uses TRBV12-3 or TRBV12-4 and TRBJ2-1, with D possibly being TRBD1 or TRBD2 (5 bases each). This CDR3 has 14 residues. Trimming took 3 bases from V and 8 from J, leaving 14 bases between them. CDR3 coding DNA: TGTGCCAGCAGTTTCCCGGGACCGAGAGATGAGCAGTTCTTC. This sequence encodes CASSFPGPRDEQFF.

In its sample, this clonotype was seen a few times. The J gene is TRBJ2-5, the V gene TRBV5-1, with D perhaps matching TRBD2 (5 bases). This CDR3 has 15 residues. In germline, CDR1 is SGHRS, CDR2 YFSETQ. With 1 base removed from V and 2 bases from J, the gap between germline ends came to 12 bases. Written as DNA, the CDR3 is TGCGCCAGCAGCTTGTTCCTGGGAGAGCAAGAGACCCAGTACTTC. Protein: CASSLFLGEQETQYF.